This TCR beta chain came from a study of cytomegalovirus exposure and HLA in healthy donors (TCRdb year 2017). As for the study more broadly: An earlier analysis of a few hundred of the donors reported 276 Gb of sequence data and 90 million to 120 million unique TCR beta sequences obtained from around 190 million T cells. An early release covering 550 to 700 HLA-typed donors comprised approximately 290 gigabases of sequencing data and 85 million or so unique TCR sequences. Of the roughly 400 genotyped donors, 80% to 90% were placed in the genetic ancestry cluster associated with self-reported Caucasian donors. The study was designed to test whether signatures of past pathogen exposure could be identified by cataloging public T cell receptors. Using immunosequencing, the study profiled T cell repertoires from fewer than 850 subjects and related those repertoires to cytomegalovirus serostatus. Along with the approximately 650-subject first cohort, a separate validation cohort of over 90 different subjects was used. High-throughput TCR immunosequencing, statistical association of individual TCRs with disease status, and machine learning were combined to predict cytomegalovirus infection status. In a later analysis, previously published TCR beta repertoires from fewer than 750 donors were re-analyzed and high-resolution HLA genotyping was added so that TCR occurrence patterns could be studied. In the later analysis, no new phenotypic data were used to find candidate immune exposures; instead, reliance was placed on TCR beta sequences and their occurrence across donors. To decide whether each TCR beta V gene segment behaved as functional or pseudogenic, an earlier analysis of some 580 of the donors relied on high-throughput TCR beta sequencing. Alongside the repertoire data, information on donor age, sex, ethnicity and CMV serostatus was compiled. A later genetic analysis used genome-wide SNP genotypes for 398 of the 666 donors, treating that subset as a discovery cohort. Every repertoire in the discovery cohort had been generated on one and the same sequencing platform. HLA typing covered class I and class II loci at four-digit resolution. Typing coverage differed by locus: A, B, C, DRB1 and DQB1 were typed in about 629-630 donors, DQA1 in 500 to 550, DPA1 in around 600, and DPB1 in just under 490. Because of strong linkage in the cohort, five DR-DQ haplotypes were treated as single units for association and clustering. Among about 410 genotyped donors of the cohort, an average of around 250,000 unique TCR beta nucleotide sequences was sequenced per donor, of which approximately 18% were non-productive.

The cohort was made up of about 670 healthy bone marrow donors. At the time of sampling, all cohort members were nominally healthy, though unrecorded immune exposures were likely present. The donor tested CMV seropositive and was one of the 289 seropositive cohort members. A peripheral blood sample was collected from each donor, and TCR beta sequencing was performed on peripheral blood mononuclear cells. Genomic DNA was extracted from the blood cell samples with the Qiagen DNeasy Blood Extraction Kit. Via the germline V gene, CDR1 is MNHNS and CDR2 SASEGT. The CDR3 contains 17 residues, cysteine and phenylalanine counted. Only the CDR3 portion is preserved as DNA: 51 bases, with reading frame beginning at the first base. Cut back by 3 bases and 4 bases, the V and J ends lie 21 bases apart. Beyond this particular receptor, the publication reports: According to a later analysis, parvovirus B19, influenza, CMV and Epstein-Barr virus appeared linked to several top co-occurrence clusters. A later analysis found that HLA-associated TCR beta chains were more clonally expanded and had lower generation probabilities than equally common non-associated chains. Some IMGT-functional V segments, including TRBV6-2 and TRBV6-3, could not be told apart with the 87-base-pair reads, so those segments were excluded. The authors suggested that the approach could potentially be extended to other disease states and immunological phenotypes. Because HLA typing was unavailable for some donors at each locus, only the typed subset was used in association tests. For the cohort, immune exposure information was limited to CMV serostatus. Roughly uniform sequencing depth across donors was assumed in presence/absence analyses, although this assumption may not hold. Only TCR beta chains were sequenced in this cohort, and the absence of alpha or paired-chain data limited detectable features. In a later analysis, TCR association rates were found to vary across HLA loci, with the most associated TCRs seen for DRB1 alleles and the fewest for HLA-C alleles. A cluster of highly shared sequence variants was judged likely to be a technical artifact of the sequencing pipeline. In vitro tests confirmed that three of the cytomegalovirus-associated TCR beta chains recognize cytomegalovirus antigens. The study listed around 160 TCR beta chains as associated with cytomegalovirus. In a later genetic analysis, fewer N-insertions in productive TCRs were reported among donors in an Asian-associated ancestry cluster than the 666-donor mean. While some public TCRs were present in many individuals, most TCR sequences turned up only very rarely across donors. In a later analysis, most CMV-associated TCR beta chains were found to appear HLA-restricted, with HLA associations seemingly driven largely by CMV exposure. An earlier analysis of approximately 540 of the donors showed that most TCR beta V segments appeared in productive rearrangements either about 90% or about 30% of the time, which broadly matched IMGT annotations. Correlated functional status among segregating V segments might be attributable to linkage disequilibrium, but an unknown experimental factor could not be ruled out. A further reported finding was that TCR beta sequences accurately predicted the HLA-A and HLA-B alleles for most subjects in the first cohort. In a later genetic analysis, a missense DCLRE1C variant was associated with V-gene and J-gene trimming of TCR beta chains, and the association was replicated in an independent cohort. When HLA alleles, especially DR and DQ, strongly co-occurred, attributing TCR associations to individual alleles was difficult. At a false discovery rate of 0.05, a later analysis linked roughly 17,000 TCR beta sequences to specific HLA alleles. Because counts were too low, around 17 rarely observed V segments, including chromosome 9 orphons, were left out of the earlier analysis of over 550 of the donors. In both the original and validation cohorts, the classifier was reported to diagnose cytomegalovirus status with high specificity and sensitivity.

Library preparation employed the immunoSEQ multiplex PCR assay. A mixture of 60 forward primers for TCR Vbeta segments and 13 reverse primers for TCR Jbeta segments was used in the multiplex PCR. Amplification of the CDR3 region of rearranged TCR beta genes was performed with a multiplex PCR assay on genomic DNA. The Illumina HiSeq System was used to sequence the amplified TCR beta libraries as 87-base-pair reads. The original methods were these. In a later analysis, some 80 million unique TCR beta chains were counted across the roughly 670 repertoires, and about 10 million of these chains were shared by at least two donors. Raw reads were error-corrected and collapsed into unique sequences by a nearest-neighbor algorithm in which closely related sequences were merged to remove PCR and sequencing errors. V, D and J gene segments were assigned by aligning CDR3 sequences to IMGT reference sequences. For a sequence to be retained, at least a six-nucleotide match to both a V gene segment and a J gene segment was required. A rearrangement counted as productive if the CDR3 had no stop codons and remained in frame with V and J, and every other rearrangement counted as non-productive. CDR3 was defined by IMGT convention, running from the second conserved V-encoded cysteine to the conserved J-encoded phenylalanine. In an earlier analysis of roughly 580 of the donors, sequences lacking an unambiguous match to a single V gene segment were excluded. In an earlier analysis of 500 to 750 of the donors, V segments were called functional above 56.7% productive rearrangements and were called segregating when the between-donor standard deviation exceeded 5%. A statistical classification framework was built to diagnose cytomegalovirus status from the catalog of TCR beta chain sequences. V and J gene assignment, in a later analysis, came from comparing TCR nucleotide sequences with IMGT/GENE-DB human TR gene sequences. Using the TCRdist pipeline, a later analysis assigned CDR3 sequences along with most-parsimonious VDJ recombination scenarios. In a later analysis, every TCR beta chain was defined by the combination of its CDR3 amino acid sequence and its V-gene family, and reads without a unique V-gene family were dropped. As a way to deal with suspected cross-contamination and a sequencing artifact, a later analysis dropped 500 to 700 nucleotide sequences that were highly shared and had low generation probability. In a later analysis, a clonal expansion index was calculated for each public chain from normalized within-repertoire ranks of inferred template counts. In a later analysis, generation probabilities were computed using a VDJ recombination model fitted to out-of-frame rearrangements, and the results were checked against IGoR. In a later analysis, TCR-TCR, TCR-HLA and TCR-CMV co-occurrence was scored with hypergeometric tests, and a repertoire-size bias correction was applied to TCR pairs. In a later analysis, false discovery rates were estimated by permuting HLA or CMV assignments 20 times. In a later analysis, co-occurring TCRs were grouped using DBSCAN, and TCRdist sequence similarity was added for clustering within HLA-allele-positive subsets. Repertoires with fewer than 30,000 or more than 120,000 public chains were left out of co-occurrence clustering, as were several repertoires with anomalous nucleotide sharing. As stored in TCRdb, this immuneACCESS dataset retains in-frame rearrangements with V and J assigned. A fraction of the clones does not appear; measured against another copy, unresolved V genes explain less than half of the discrepancy, and the remainder lacks a known reason. V and J calls and clone size are those listed in that table; D and trimming were worked out from the DNA. The sample profile shows approximately 86,000 clones; roughly 85% of them were found once. 7% to 8.5% of the sample lies in the top ten.

This clone appeared a single time. The target of this receptor is not known. Per-base quality was not reported, and no clone a single base away is much larger than it. The sequencing sample was made of PBMCs. The receptor was derived from a man aged 40-50 years in good health and CMV-seropositive. Recombination linked TRBV6-1 to TRBJ2-5; possibly the D gene is TRBD1, per 5 matching bases. The sequenced DNA is TGTGCCAGCAGTGATCCTCGCGGTTTGCAGGGCGGAGAGACCCAGTACTTC. Protein translation: CASSDPRGLQGGETQYF.